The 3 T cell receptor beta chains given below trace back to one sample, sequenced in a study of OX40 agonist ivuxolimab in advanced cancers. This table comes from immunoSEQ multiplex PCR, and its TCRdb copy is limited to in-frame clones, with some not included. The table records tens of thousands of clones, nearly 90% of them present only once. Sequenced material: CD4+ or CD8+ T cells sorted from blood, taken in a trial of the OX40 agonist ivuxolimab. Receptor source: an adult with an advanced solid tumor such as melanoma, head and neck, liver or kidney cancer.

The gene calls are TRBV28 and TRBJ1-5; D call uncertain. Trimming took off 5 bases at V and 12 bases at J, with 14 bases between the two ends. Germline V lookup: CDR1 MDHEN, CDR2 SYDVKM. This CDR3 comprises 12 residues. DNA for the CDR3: TGTGCCAGCAGTCTACCGGATGGGCGCCAGCATTTT. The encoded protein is CASSLPDGRQHF.

The CDR3 bases are TGTGCCAGCAGCCGACAGGGTGCCTACGAGCAGTACTTC. Protein sequence: CASSRQGAYEQYF. The rearrangement links TRBV2 to TRBJ2-7, with 7 positions matching TRBD1. The ends lost 6 bases at V and 2 bases at J; junction bases unmatched: 4. This CDR3 is built from 13 residues. Germline CDR1 SNHLY, CDR2 FYNNEI. Using reference TRBV2 and TRBJ2-7 for the parts outside the CDR3, the full variable domain is EPEVTQTPSHQVTQMGQEVILRCVPISNHLYFYWYRQILGQKVEFLVSFYNNEISEKSEIFDDQFSVERPDGSNFTLKIRSTKLEDSAMYFCASSRQGAYEQYFGPGTRLTVT.

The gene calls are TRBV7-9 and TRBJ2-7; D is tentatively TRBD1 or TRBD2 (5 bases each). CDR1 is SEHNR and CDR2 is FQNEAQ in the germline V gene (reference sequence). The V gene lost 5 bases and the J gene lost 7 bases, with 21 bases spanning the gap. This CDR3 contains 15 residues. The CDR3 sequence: CASSAKLGTYGEQYF. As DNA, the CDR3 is TGTGCCAGCAGCGCGAAACTAGGGACCTACGGGGAGCAGTACTTC.